This TCR beta chain stems from a study of technical replicates of blood from four donors. Germline V lookup: CDR1 MNHNS, CDR2 SASEGT. CDR3 size: 15 residues. V shed 2 bases and J shed 7 bases, with 12 bases lying between them. Using immunoSEQ multiplex PCR, the repertoire was profiled, and TCRdb retains in-frame clones only, with some absent. The sample consists of 85,000 to 100,000 clones, about 94% of them appearing once. The sample consisted of T cells isolated from PBMCs. The source of this sequence is a human donor in good health. The chain combines TRBV6-1 with TRBJ1-6; tentative D call: TRBD1 (5 bases). DNA of the CDR3: TGTGCCAGCAGTGAAATGCCAGGGTCAAATTCACCCCTCCACTTT. Protein: CASSEMPGSNSPLHF.